Below, one T cell receptor beta chain is given with its context. In the original workflow: Estimation of nucleated cell counts relied on the amplification of reference gene primers. Measured with immunoSEQ multiplex PCR; TCRdb has only the in-frame clones, and not every one. Clone size and V and J calls were adopted from that table, with D and trimming inferred from the DNA. The sample contains more than 300,000 clones, about 89% of which appear only once. This record belongs to a study of blood T cell repertoires in COVID-19. The wider study: Samples taken during acute and convalescent COVID-19 were collected in the United States, Italy and Spain. In each case, the material was cDNA or gDNA derived from T cells, B-cell-depleted T cells, or PBMCs.

Germline CDR1 is SGHTA and CDR2 is FQGNSA. This CDR3 spans 11 amino acids. Trimming left V 8 bases short and J 3 bases short, with 8 bases between. Enrolment of Seattle patients took place during active infection, and they were followed longitudinally. The TCR originated in a woman between 25 and 40 years old with COVID-19, enrolled during active disease. This chain uses TRBV7-2 with TRBJ2-7, with no clear D. Input material: peripheral blood. The CDR3 nucleotides read TGTGCCAGCCAGTTATTCTACGAGCAGTACTTC. This sequence encodes CASQLFYEQYF.